This T cell receptor (beta chain) is drawn from a study of identical twins. Concerning this clonotype: Its antigen remains unknown.

Looked up from germline, CDR1 is LGHNA and CDR2 is YNFKEQ. V dropped 4 bases and J dropped 4; count of bases not matched to a gene: 6. The length of the CDR3 is 15 residues. The cDNA had a unique molecular identifier and a template-switch universal primer site. TCRdb ran MiXCR on the 5' RACE reads and lists one entry per CDR3 protein. Of approximately 680,000 distinct CDR3 sequences in the sample, roughly 7.2% were seen once. Study-wide points: Compared with models, monozygotic twins showed more out-of-frame TCR alpha sharing. Excess sharing between twins was weaker in beta out-of-frame sequences.

These data were also filed under a second study, of yellow fever vaccine responses in identical twins. That source adds: Reportedly, twins' vaccine T cell responses looked partly convergent and partly personalized.

The rearrangement joins TRBV4-2 to TRBJ1-1, with 10 bases identical to TRBD1. The sample taken for sequencing was PBMCs. The receptor was isolated from a woman between 18 and 29 years old in good health. CDR3 sequence: CASSPGTGESTEAFF. CDR3 in DNA: TGTGCCAGCAGCCCCGGGACAGGGGAGTCCACTGAAGCTTTCTTT.